The present entry profiles one T cell receptor beta chain with its context. This clone has a count of ten or more. Its antigen is currently not known. There are no base qualities to consult, and no much larger clone falls within one base. Before undergoing thyroid surgery, none of the patients had been given any kind of treatment. Patient clinical samples collected from about 2012 to 2018 were retrospectively analysed using T-cell receptor beta sequencing. The data stem from a study of metastatic and nonmetastatic thyroid tumors (dated by TCRdb to 2020 to 2022). At the level of the whole study: For patients with malignant and with benign thyroid disease, the researchers compared repertoires between peripheral blood samples and tumor or nodule tissue samples.

Taken from the germline V gene, the CDR1 and CDR2 loops are MGHDK and SYGVNS. V and J lose 4 bases and 7 bases, and a span of 7 bases separates them. The CDR3 measures 12 amino acids from cysteine to phenylalanine. Of the read, only the CDR3 DNA is kept; its 36 bases are in frame from base 1. The method was PCR. Instrument used: Illumina HiSeq 4000. The TCR beta-chain CDR3 region of each patient was profiled by high-throughput sequencing. Under the source paper's analysis protocol: The researchers built a classifier to tell apart papillary thyroid cancer patients with distant metastasis, based on CDR3 differences among clinicopathological groups. To measure repertoire diversity the researchers used the Shannon index, while the Morisita-Horn index served to gauge how similar the tumor and blood repertoires were. TCRdb ran its own pipeline on the public reads, namely fastp trimming at Q25 and MiXCR clone calling, and kept in-frame beta chains. The V and J calls follow TCRdb's processing rather than the paper's. This sample gives about 89,000 clones in total; approximately 13% of them show up just once. The ten largest make up approximately 10% of the sample.

The research as a whole found: In both blood and tumor samples, TCR beta diversity was reported to be significantly higher in malignant tumors than in benign nodules.

The receptor was isolated from a female donor with papillary thyroid cancer or a benign thyroid nodule (not recorded which). Some clones in this sample may be carry-over from other donors' samples. The sample taken for sequencing was tumor tissue. This chain joins TRBV25-1 to TRBJ2-2; too little of a D gene remains to name it. The CDR3: CASSAWNGELFF. In nucleotides, the sequence is TGTGCCAGCAGTGCCTGGAACGGGGAGCTGTTTTTT.